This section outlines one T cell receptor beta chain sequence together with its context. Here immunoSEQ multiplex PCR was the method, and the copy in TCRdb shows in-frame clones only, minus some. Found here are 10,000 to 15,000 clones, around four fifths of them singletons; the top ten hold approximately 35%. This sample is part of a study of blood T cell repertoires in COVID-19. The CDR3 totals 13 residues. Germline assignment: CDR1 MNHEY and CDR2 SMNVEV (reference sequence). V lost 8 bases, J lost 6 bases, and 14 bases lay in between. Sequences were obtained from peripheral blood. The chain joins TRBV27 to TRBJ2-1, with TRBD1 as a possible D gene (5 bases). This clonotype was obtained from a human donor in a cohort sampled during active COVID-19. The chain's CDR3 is CASRKGVGNEQFF. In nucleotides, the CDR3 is TGTGCCAGCCGGAAAGGGGTCGGCAATGAGCAGTTCTTC.